This T cell receptor (beta chain) was captured by sequencing in a study of cytotoxic CD8 clonotypes in ibrutinib-treated CLL. In the study overall: Response samples followed a median 12 months of treatment, range 6 to 36.

The protocol was immunoSEQ multiplex PCR, while the TCRdb copy is restricted to in-frame clones and leaves out a portion. The sample lists around 300,000 clones, just under 80% occurring once. Study observations and caveats: Contraction or stability on treatment characterized the public clonotypes, which were uncommon.

There are a few counts of this clone. The antigen remains unidentified. After removal of 1 base from V and 8 bases from J, the junction contained 8 bases not matched to a gene. Germline V lookup: CDR1 SGDLS, CDR2 YYNGEE. The CDR3 has 15 residues. The source is a human donor with chronic lymphocytic leukemia. Sequenced here: PBMCs, sampled before ibrutinib treatment. The chain employs TRBV9 and TRBJ2-1; 8 positions agree with TRBD2. The CDR3 DNA follows: TGTGCCAGCAGCGTAACCAGCGGGAGTAGACATGAGCAGTTCTTC. Translating it yields CASSVTSGSRHEQFF.